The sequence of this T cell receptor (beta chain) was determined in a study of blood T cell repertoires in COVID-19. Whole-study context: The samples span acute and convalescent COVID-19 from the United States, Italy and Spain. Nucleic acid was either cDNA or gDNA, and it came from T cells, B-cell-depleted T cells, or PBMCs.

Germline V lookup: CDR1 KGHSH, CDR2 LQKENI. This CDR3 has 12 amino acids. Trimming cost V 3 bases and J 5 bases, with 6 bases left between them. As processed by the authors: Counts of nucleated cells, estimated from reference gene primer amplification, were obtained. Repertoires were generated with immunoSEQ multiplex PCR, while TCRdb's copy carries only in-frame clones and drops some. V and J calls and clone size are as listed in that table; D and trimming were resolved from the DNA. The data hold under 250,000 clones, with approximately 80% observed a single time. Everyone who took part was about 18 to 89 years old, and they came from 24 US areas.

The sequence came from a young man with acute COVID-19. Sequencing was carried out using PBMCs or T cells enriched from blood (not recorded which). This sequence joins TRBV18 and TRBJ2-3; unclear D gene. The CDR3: CASSPLRDTQYF. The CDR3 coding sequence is TGTGCCAGCTCACCTCTCCGAGATACGCAGTATTTT.